This TCR beta chain was obtained from a study of shared clonotypes between healthy human individuals. Study-wide results and caveats: The low donor count limited represented genetic and exposure-history diversity.

TCRdb's copy holds only in-frame clones and misses some; the assay was immunoSEQ multiplex PCR. This sample has 2 million or so clones, with about 94% found just once. CD45RO-negative CD8 cells positively selected for CCR7 made up the naive population, which excluded terminally differentiated effector memory CD45RA+ cells. On this clone itself: As yet, its antigen is unknown.

The germline gives CDR1 SQVTM, CDR2 ANQGSEA. The V gene end was trimmed by 6 bases and the J gene end by 3 bases; junction bases not matched to a gene: 5. The CDR3 loop spans 12 amino acids. The V call is TRBV29-1, the J call TRBJ2-7; 7 bases align to TRBD1. This sequence was found in a man aged 18 to 35 in good health. Material: naive CD8+ T cells sorted from blood. The CDR3 DNA reads as TGCAGCGTCGCGAGGGGGCTCTACGAGCAGTACTTC. It translates to CSVARGLYEQYF.